This T cell receptor beta chain originates from a study of blood T cell repertoires in COVID-19. The wider study: There were acute and convalescent COVID-19 samples, and they came from the United States, Italy and Spain. PBMCs, B-cell-depleted T cells, or T cells were the source of the cDNA or gDNA that made up the material.

V lost 3 bases, J lost 0 bases, and 9 bases lay in between. The CDR3 has 15 residues. Germline V gene data show CDR1 as MDHEN and CDR2 as SYDVKM. Profiling relied on immunoSEQ multiplex PCR, and the TCRdb table lists in-frame clones only, not all of them. The table includes some 53,000 clones, 90% detected once. The chain uses TRBV28 and TRBJ2-1, with D uncertain. This clonotype originated in a human donor in a cohort sampled during active COVID-19. Material for sequencing was peripheral blood. The CDR3 is CASSLADNSYNEQFF. The CDR3 nucleotides read TGTGCCAGCAGTTTGGCGGATAACTCCTACAATGAGCAGTTCTTC.